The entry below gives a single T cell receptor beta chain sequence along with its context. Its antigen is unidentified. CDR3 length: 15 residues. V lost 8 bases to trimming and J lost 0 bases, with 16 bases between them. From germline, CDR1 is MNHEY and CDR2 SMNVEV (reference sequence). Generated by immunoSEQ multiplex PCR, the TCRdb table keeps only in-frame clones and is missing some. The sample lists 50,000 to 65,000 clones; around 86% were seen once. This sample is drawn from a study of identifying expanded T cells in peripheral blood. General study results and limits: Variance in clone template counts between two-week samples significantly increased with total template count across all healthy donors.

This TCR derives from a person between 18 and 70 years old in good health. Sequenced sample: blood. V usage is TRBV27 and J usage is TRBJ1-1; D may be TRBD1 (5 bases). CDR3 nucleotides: TGTGCCAGCGGGGTCGGGGGGATGATGAACACTGAAGCTTTCTTT. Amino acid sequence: CASGVGGMMNTEAFF.